The 14 T cell receptor beta chains in this list originate from one sample, sequenced in a study of T cells in narcolepsy. Assay used: immunoSEQ multiplex PCR; TCRdb lists only in-frame clones, some missing. The table lists 25,000 to 35,000 clones, roughly 82% of them singletons, with approximately 1% in the top ten. Sequencing was done on a sample of CD45RA- memory CD4+ T cells from PBMCs. The receptors stem from a human donor with narcolepsy.

The rearrangement uses TRBV29-1 and TRBJ2-2, with unresolved D. The V and J ends lost 4 bases and 3 bases respectively, with 12 bases between them. Per germline, CDR1 SQVTM and CDR2 ANQGSEA. This CDR3 spans 14 amino acids. CDR3 bases: TGCAGCGTTGCCTTCGGCAGAGACACCGGGGAGCTGTTTTTT. Its protein is CSVAFGRDTGELFF.

Of note for this clone: The CDR3 does not close with the conserved phenylalanine or tryptophan, likely indicating a read error. The DNA is omitted, as the CDR3 cannot be located on it reliably, and the CDR3 follows TCRdb's listing. This chain uses TRBV20-1 with TRBJ1-2; the table assigns TRBD1, which was not confirmed against the DNA. The CDR3 length is 10 residues, termini included. CDR1 and CDR2 from the germline V gene are DFQATT and SNEGSKA (reference sequence). The CDR3 loop is CSARGGLQGL.

This clone showed up just once. The CDR3, as DNA: TGTGCCTGGCCTAGCGGGGGGGCTGGCGGGGAGCTGTTTTTT. This codes for CAWPSGGAGGELFF. The V and J genes are TRBV30 and TRBJ2-2; 12 positions agree with TRBD2. The CDR3 spans 14 residues. V shed 5 bases and J 7 bases; nucleotides not matched to a gene: 5. In germline, CDR1 is GTSNPN, CDR2 SVGIG (reference sequence).

The gene calls are TRBV29-1 and TRBJ2-7; D is tentatively TRBD1 or TRBD2 (5 bases each). Germline CDR1 reads SQVTM; CDR2 reads ANQGSEA. Trimming shortened V by 6 bases and J by 4 bases, and 22 bases separated the two germline ends. This CDR3 has 15 residues. CDR3 sequence (DNA): TGCAGCGTCGACCACCCAGTAGTGGGGGTTTACGAGCAGTACTTC. Protein sequence: CSVDHPVVGVYEQYF.

The chain carries TRBV30 and TRBJ2-4; either TRBD1 or TRBD2 may supply D (5 bases each). The CDR3 length is 15 residues. The V gene's germline CDR1 is GTSNPN and CDR2 SVGIG (reference sequence). V lost 4 bases to trimming and J lost 4 bases, with 17 bases between them. In nucleotides, the CDR3 is TGTGCCTGGACCCCAAAAGGGACGGGAAAAAACATTCAGTACTTC. It yields the protein CAWTPKGTGKNIQYF.

This chain joins TRBV9 and TRBJ2-6; D not resolved. Trimming cost V 0 bases and J 0 bases, with 7 bases left between them. This CDR3 has 16 residues. The germline V gene has CDR1 SGDLS and CDR2 YYNGEE. The CDR3 loop is CASSVVRASGANVLTF. The CDR3 DNA follows: TGTGCCAGCAGCGTAGTACGGGCCTCTGGGGCCAACGTCCTGACTTTC.

CDR3 loop: CASRGLGTGELFF. In DNA form, the CDR3 reads TGTGCCAGCAGGGGGCTCGGGACCGGGGAGCTGTTTTTT. This chain connects TRBV2 to TRBJ2-2; a possible D gene is TRBD1 (5 bases). V lost 6 bases to trimming and J lost 5 bases, with 10 bases between them. CDR1 is SNHLY, CDR2 FYNNEI, per germline. The CDR3 spans 13 residues.

The V and J genes are TRBV6-5 and TRBJ1-3, with D possibly TRBD1 on 6 matching bases. Between the trimmed V and J ends, which lost 6 bases and 2 bases, there was a span of 11 bases. Per germline, CDR1 MNHEY and CDR2 SVGAGI. The CDR3 has 14 residues. The CDR3 DNA sequence: TGTGCCAGCAGACCCCCAGGGGCTGGAAACACCATATATTTT. Translation: CASRPPGAGNTIYF.

This clone occurred once. This chain links TRBV5-1 with TRBJ2-5; D might be TRBD2 (6 bases). This CDR3 has 12 residues. Looked up from germline, CDR1 is SGHRS and CDR2 is YFSETQ. Trimming shortened V by 5 bases and J by 4 bases, and 9 bases separated the two germline ends. The CDR3 loop is CASSRLGETQYF. Written as DNA, the CDR3 is TGCGCCAGCAGTCGACTAGGAGAGACCCAGTACTTC.

This clone appeared a few times. The chain combines TRBV11-2 with TRBJ2-7; possible D gene TRBD1, 5 bases. Between the trimmed V and J ends, which lost 0 bases and 6 bases, there was a span of 12 bases. The CDR3 is 14 residues long. The germline V gene has CDR1 SGHAT and CDR2 FQNNGV. CDR3 DNA: TGTGCCAGCAGCTTAGAGGGCCAAAGGGGCGAGCAGTACTTC. Translating it yields CASSLEGQRGEQYF.

The V gene is TRBV11-2, the J gene TRBJ2-5, with 7 bases fitting TRBD2. The CDR3 is made up of 17 amino acids. J gave up 5 bases and V 0 bases, and 12 bases lay outside the gene matches. Germline V gives CDR1 SGHAT, CDR2 FQNNGV. In DNA, the CDR3 is TGTGCCAGCAGCTTAGACCGGCGGGGAGCGGGAATTGAGACCCAGTACTTC. Translation gives CASSLDRRGAGIETQYF.

The V call is TRBV19, the J call TRBJ2-1; TRBD2 matches at 10 bases. V was clipped by 2 bases and J by 3 bases; unmatched bases: 4. The germline V gene has CDR1 LNHDA and CDR2 SQIVND (reference sequence). The CDR3 totals 16 residues. DNA for the CDR3: TGTGCCAGTAGTATAACAGCGGGAGGGGACTACAATGAGCAGTTCTTC. Translation gives CASSITAGGDYNEQFF.

The gene calls are TRBV19 and TRBJ1-5; 9 bases align to TRBD1. Looked up from germline, CDR1 is LNHDA and CDR2 is SQIVND (reference sequence). The CDR3 consists of 18 residues. The J segment lost 0 bases and the V segment lost 1 base, leaving 7 bases of the junction unmatched. CDR3 amino acids: CASSIGPGQGNSNQPQHF. CDR3 DNA sequence: TGTGCCAGTAGTATAGGGCCGGGACAGGGTAATAGCAATCAGCCCCAGCATTTT.

This clone was recorded only once. The rearrangement links TRBV18 to TRBJ2-2; TRBD2 aligns across 9 bases. From germline, CDR1 is KGHSH and CDR2 LQKENI. V was pared by 3 bases and J by 6 bases, with 8 bases of the junction left unmatched. The CDR3 extends over 16 amino acids. The CDR3 is CASSPATSGWPGELFF. In nucleotides, the CDR3 is TGTGCCAGCTCACCGGCGACTAGCGGATGGCCCGGGGAGCTGTTTTTT.